The source of this TCR beta chain is a study of regulatory T cells in long-lasting Graves disease. Overall study: New Graves' disease cases had less than 3 months of antithyroid drugs.

Library construction for TCR beta used iRepertoire HTBI primers and Arm-PCR of CDR3 regions. TCRdb re-called the multiplex PCR reads through MiXCR, storing one row per CDR3 protein. The sample has roughly 500,000 distinct CDR3 sequences, approximately 12% seen once; the top ten hold 7.5% to 9%. There are a few counts of this clonotype. The time point here: newly diagnosed GD, antithyroid drugs for less than 3 months. The TCR library was made from RNA that had been extracted from PBMCs in TRIzol. The same data also contributed to another study, on T cells in Graves' hyperthyroidism and ophthalmopathy. As that study records: Participants, patients aged 18 to 65, had newly diagnosed hyperthyroidism with a duration under 2 months.

The clonotype comes from a woman aged 25 to 39 with Graves disease. This material consisted of peripheral blood mononuclear cells (PBMCs), taken at new diagnosis, from a patient treated with antithyroid drugs.

The CDR3, as DNA: TGTGCCAGCAGGGCCGGGATAAATGAAAAACTGTTTTTT. It specifies CASRAGINEKLFF. The chain combines TRBV6-1 with TRBJ1-4; no definite D call. This CDR3 has 13 amino acids. Germline V CDR1 and CDR2: MNHNS, SASEGT. Trimming took 6 bases from V and 5 from J, leaving 10 bases between them.